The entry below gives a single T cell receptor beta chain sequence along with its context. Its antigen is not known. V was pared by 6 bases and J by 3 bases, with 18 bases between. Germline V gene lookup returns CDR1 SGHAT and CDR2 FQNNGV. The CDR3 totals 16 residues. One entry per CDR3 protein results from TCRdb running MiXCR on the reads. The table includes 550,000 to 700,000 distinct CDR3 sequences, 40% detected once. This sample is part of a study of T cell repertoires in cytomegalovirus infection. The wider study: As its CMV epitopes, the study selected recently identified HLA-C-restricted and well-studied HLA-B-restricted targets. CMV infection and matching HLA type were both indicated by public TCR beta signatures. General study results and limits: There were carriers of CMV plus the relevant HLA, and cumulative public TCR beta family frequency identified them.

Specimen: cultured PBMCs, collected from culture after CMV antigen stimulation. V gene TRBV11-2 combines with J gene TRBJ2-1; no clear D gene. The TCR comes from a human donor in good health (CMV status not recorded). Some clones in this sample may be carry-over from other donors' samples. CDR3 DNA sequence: TGTGCCAGCAGATTATGGGGTAGCTCCCGCTACAATGAGCAGTTCTTC. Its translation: CASRLWGSSRYNEQFF.